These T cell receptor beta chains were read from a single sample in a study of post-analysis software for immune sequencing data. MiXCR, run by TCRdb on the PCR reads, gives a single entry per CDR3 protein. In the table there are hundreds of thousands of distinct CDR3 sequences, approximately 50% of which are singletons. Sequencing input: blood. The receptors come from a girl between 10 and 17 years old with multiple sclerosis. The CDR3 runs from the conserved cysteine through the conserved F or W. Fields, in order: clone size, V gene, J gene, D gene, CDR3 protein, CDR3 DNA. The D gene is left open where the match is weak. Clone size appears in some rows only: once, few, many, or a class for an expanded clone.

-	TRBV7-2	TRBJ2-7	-	CTSSLEVSRTVGFYEQYF	TGTACCAGCAGCTTAGAGGTTTCTCGGACAGTGGGTTTCTACGAGCAGTACTTC
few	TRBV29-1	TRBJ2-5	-	CSVCPGQETQYF	TGCAGCGTTTGTCCAGGCCAAGAGACCCAGTACTTC
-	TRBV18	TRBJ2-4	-	CASSPGSELAKNIQYF	TGTGCCAGCTCACCAGGCAGCGAACTAGCCAAAAACATTCAGTACTTC
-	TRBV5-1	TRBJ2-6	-	CASSFQGSPSGANVLTF	TGCGCCAGCAGCTTCCAGGGATCCCCCTCTGGGGCCAACGTCCTGACTTTC
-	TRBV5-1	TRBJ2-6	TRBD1	CASSFTRGPLSGANVLTF	TGCGCCAGCAGTTTCACCAGGGGGCCCCTCTCTGGGGCCAACGTCCTGACTTTC
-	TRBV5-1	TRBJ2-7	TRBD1	CASSLEGQMYEQYF	TGCGCCAGCAGCTTGGAGGGACAGATGTACGAGCAGTACTTC
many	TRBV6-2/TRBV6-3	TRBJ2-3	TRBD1	CASSRDRETDTQYF	TGTGCCAGCAGTCGGGACAGGGAGACAGATACGCAGTATTTT
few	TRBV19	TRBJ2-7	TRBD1	CASSTYRDRGNEQYF	TGTGCCAGTAGTACATACCGGGACAGGGGAAACGAGCAGTACTTC
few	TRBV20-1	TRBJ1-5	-	CSARDPMSRANQPQHF	TGCAGTGCTAGAGATCCGATGTCCAGAGCCAATCAGCCCCAGCATTTT
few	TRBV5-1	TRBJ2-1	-	CASTPGNYNEQFF	TGCGCCAGCACCCCAGGGAATTACAATGAGCAGTTCTTC
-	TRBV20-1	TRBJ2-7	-	CSATTDRGGDEQYF	TGCAGTGCTACTACAGACAGGGGAGGGGACGAGCAGTACTTC
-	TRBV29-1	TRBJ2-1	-	CSTAWGPAEQFF	TGCAGCACCGCCTGGGGGCCTGCTGAGCAGTTCTTC
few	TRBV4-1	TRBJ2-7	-	CASRGVGAYEQYF	TGCGCCAGCAGGGGGGTGGGGGCCTACGAGCAGTACTTC
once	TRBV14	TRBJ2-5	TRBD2	CASSRRLAANLEETQYF	TGTGCCAGCAGTCGAAGACTAGCGGCCAATCTGGAAGAGACCCAGTACTTC
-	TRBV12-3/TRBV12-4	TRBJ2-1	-	CASSLDGLRDEQFF	TGTGCCAGCAGTTTAGACGGGCTGCGAGATGAGCAGTTCTTC
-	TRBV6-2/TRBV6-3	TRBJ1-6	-	CASSKGRSYNSPLHF	TGTGCCAGCAGCAAGGGAAGATCCTATAATTCACCCCTCCACTTT
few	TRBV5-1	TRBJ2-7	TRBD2	CASSPGLAGVEQYF	TGCGCCAGCAGCCCAGGACTAGCGGGAGTCGAGCAGTACTTC
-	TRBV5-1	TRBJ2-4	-	CASSLAEGKGEGQYF	TGCGCCAGCAGCTTGGCCGAGGGGAAGGGCGAGGGTCAGTACTTC
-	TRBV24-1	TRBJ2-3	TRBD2	CATRAGEGDTQYF	TGTGCCACCAGAGCGGGAGAGGGGGATACGCAGTATTTT
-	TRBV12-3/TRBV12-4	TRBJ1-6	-	CASSLVAGDNSPLHF	TGTGCCAGCAGTTTAGTAGCAGGGGATAATTCACCCCTCCACTTT
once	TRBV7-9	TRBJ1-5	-	CASSSGGPLSNQPQHF	TGTGCCAGCAGTTCCGGGGGGCCCCTTAGCAATCAGCCCCAGCATTTT
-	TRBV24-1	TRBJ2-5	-	CATSDGHNQETQYF	TGTGCCACCAGTGACGGACATAACCAAGAGACCCAGTACTTC
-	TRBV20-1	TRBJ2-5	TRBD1	CSASRQGASETQYF	TGCAGTGCTAGTCGCCAGGGGGCATCGGAGACCCAGTACTTC
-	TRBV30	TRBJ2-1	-	CAWRGVSSYNEQFF	TGTGCCTGGAGGGGGGTTTCATCCTACAATGAGCAGTTCTTC
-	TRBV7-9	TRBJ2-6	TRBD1	CASSSGSGTGVSGANVLTF	TGTGCCAGCAGCTCAGGATCCGGGACAGGGGTCTCTGGGGCCAACGTCCTGACTTTC
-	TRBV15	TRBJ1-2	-	CATSRTGGLPGYTF	TGTGCCACCAGCCGAACGGGCGGACTTCCAGGCTACACCTTC
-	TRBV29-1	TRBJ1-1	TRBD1	CSAQGDTEAFF	TGCAGCGCCCAGGGGGACACTGAAGCTTTCTTT
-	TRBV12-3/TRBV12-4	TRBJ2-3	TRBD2	CASSLMSSGGYTDTQYF	TGTGCCAGCAGTTTAATGTCTAGCGGGGGATACACAGATACGCAGTATTTT
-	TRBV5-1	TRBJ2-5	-	CASSLAEAGLGETQYF	TGCGCCAGCAGTTTGGCGGAGGCCGGGTTGGGGGAGACCCAGTACTTC
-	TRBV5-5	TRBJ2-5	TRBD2	CASSLAASGSRETQYF	TGTGCCAGCAGCTTGGCGGCTAGCGGGAGTCGAGAGACCCAGTACTTC
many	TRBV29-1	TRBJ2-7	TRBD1	CSVATGVNEQYF	TGCAGCGTGGCGACAGGGGTTAACGAGCAGTACTTC
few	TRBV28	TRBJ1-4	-	CASYGDATNEKLFF	TGTGCCAGCTACGGAGATGCAACTAATGAAAAACTGTTTTTT
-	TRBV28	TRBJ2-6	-	CASIGQTPSGANVLTF	TGTGCCAGCATTGGGCAGACCCCATCTGGGGCCAACGTCCTGACTTTC
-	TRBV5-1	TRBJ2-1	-	CASSLWGTSTYNEQFF	TGCGCCAGCAGCTTGTGGGGGACATCTACCTACAATGAGCAGTTCTTC
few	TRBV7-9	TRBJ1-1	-	CASSLEGKNTEAFF	TGTGCCAGCAGCTTGGAGGGCAAGAACACTGAAGCTTTCTTT
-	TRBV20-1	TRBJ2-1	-	CSARYGGHNEQFF	TGCAGTGCTAGATACGGCGGGCACAATGAGCAGTTCTTC
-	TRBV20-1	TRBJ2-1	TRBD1	CSARTGGRSNEQFF	TGCAGTGCTCGCACAGGGGGGAGATCCAATGAGCAGTTCTTC
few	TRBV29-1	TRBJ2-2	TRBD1	CSVSGTGVTGELFF	TGCAGCGTTTCCGGGACAGGGGTAACCGGGGAGCTGTTTTTT
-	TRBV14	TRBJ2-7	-	CASSQVGIEQYF	TGTGCCAGCAGCCAAGTCGGAATCGAGCAGTACTTC
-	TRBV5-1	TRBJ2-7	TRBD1	CASSSVPGQRYKQYF	TGCGCCAGCAGCTCGGTGCCGGGACAGCGCTACAAGCAGTACTTC
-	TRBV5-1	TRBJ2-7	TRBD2	CASSLRLADFYEQYF	TGCGCCAGCAGCTTGAGACTAGCGGACTTCTACGAGCAGTACTTC